The 15 T cell receptor beta chains below were found in one sample sequenced in a study of breast tumors, draining lymph nodes, adjacent tissues (dated by TCRdb to 2016 to 2017). The library was produced with multiplex PCR. TCRdb names Illumina HiSeq 2000 as the instrument used. The public reads were reprocessed in TCRdb via fastp at Q25 and MiXCR, keeping in-frame beta chains. A single entry per CDR3 protein holds the most common genes and DNA from its merged rows. Present in this sample are fewer than 200,000 distinct CDR3 sequences, about 33% of which were seen just once. About 4% of the sample lies in the top ten. Lymph node samples came from the axillary draining lymph nodes of breast cancer patients. The sample was axillary lymph node tissue. All receptors derive from a female donor with breast cancer. Some clones in this sample may be carry-over from other donors' samples.

This clonotype was seen repeatedly, ten times or more. The rearrangement links TRBV12-5 to TRBJ2-7, with 8 bases lining up with TRBD2. Germline V lookup: CDR1 LGHNT, CDR2 FRNRAP. The CDR3 length is 15 residues. V shed 0 bases and J 5 bases; nucleotides not matched to a gene: 6. CDR3 sequence: CASGLVLGGANEQYF. CDR3 sequence (DNA): TGTGCTAGTGGTTTGGTACTCGGGGGGGCCAACGAGCAGTACTTC.

The chain combines TRBV15 with TRBJ2-1; weak D call: TRBD2 (7 bases). Looked up from germline, CDR1 is LNHNV and CDR2 is YYDKDF (reference sequence). V was trimmed by 0 bases and J by 10 bases, leaving 25 bases between them. The CDR3 runs to 18 residues. Here the CDR3 DNA reads TGTGCCACCAGCAGAGATCGGACACCGCTGGGCGGGGGCGGGGAGCAGTTCTTC. Its protein product is CATSRDRTPLGGGGEQFF.

With respect to this clonotype: One end of the junction does not line up with germline, which may come from a read error. The CDR3 nucleotides are TGTGCCATCAGGGCAGAACTCAATAAAAAACTTTTTTTT. Encoded protein: CAIRAELNKKLFF. The V call is TRBV10-3, the J call TRBJ1-4; no clear D gene. Germline V gene lookup returns CDR1 ENHRY and CDR2 SYGVKD. The CDR3 has 13 amino acids.

V usage is TRBV7-3 and J usage is TRBJ1-1, with D uncertain. Germline lookup yields CDR1 SGHTA and CDR2 FQGTGA. Trimming left V 0 bases short and J 0 bases short, with 14 bases between. The CDR3 covers 17 residues. The CDR3 is CASSLTVQSALNTEAFF. In nucleotides, the CDR3 is TGTGCCAGCAGCTTAACGGTACAATCCGCGCTGAACACTGAAGCTTTCTTT.

This clonotype appeared a few times. The CDR3 DNA follows: TGTGCTAGTGGGTGCACCGGGACAAGAAGCTCCTACCCGAACACCGGGGAGCTGTTTTTT. It codes for CASGCTGTRSSYPNTGELFF. V gene TRBV12-5 combines with J gene TRBJ2-2, with D possibly TRBD1 on 6 matching bases. Germline-derived CDR1 and CDR2 are LGHNT and FRNRAP. The V gene lost 6 bases and the J gene lost 0 bases, with 26 bases spanning the gap. This CDR3 region has 20 residues.

At least ten counts were recorded for this clonotype. This sequence joins TRBV6-5 and TRBJ2-2, with D possibly TRBD2 on 6 matching bases. The CDR3 consists of 14 residues. The V end lost 6 bases, the J end lost 4 bases, and 12 bases lay between the germline ends. Germline V gene sequence: CDR1 MNHEY, CDR2 SVGAGI. CDR3 amino acids: CASSRDFVTGELFF. The CDR3 DNA sequence: TGTGCCAGCAGCCGGGACTTCGTCACCGGGGAGCTGTTTTTT.

The chain links TRBV7-9 to TRBJ2-2; 15 bases are a match to TRBD2. The V gene end was trimmed by 5 bases and the J gene end by 2 bases; junction bases not matched to a gene: 6. This CDR3 contains 18 residues. Germline CDR1 SEHNR, CDR2 FQNEAQ (reference sequence). The CDR3 sequence: CASSGAGLAGGNTGELFF. The DNA of the CDR3 is TGTGCCAGCAGCGGCGCGGGACTAGCGGGAGGAAACACCGGGGAGCTGTTTTTT.

The rearrangement uses TRBV2 and TRBJ2-5; TRBD2 might be the D (5 bases). Trimming removed 4 bases at V and 2 bases at J, with 32 bases between. CDR1 is SNHLY, CDR2 FYNNEI, per germline. This CDR3 has 21 residues. The CDR3 here is CASSASSPSTSGGRRQETQYF. The DNA for the CDR3 is TGTGCCAGCAGTGCTAGTTCCCCGTCAACGTCGGGCGGAAGGAGGCAAGAGACCCAGTACTTC.

CDR3 in DNA: TGTGCCAGCATGCCGAGGGGTTTGGGTCAGCCCCAGCATTTT. Amino acid sequence: CASMPRGLGQPQHF. The rearrangement uses TRBV6-1 and TRBJ1-5; D possibly corresponds to TRBD1 (5 bases). Germline CDR1 is MNHNS and CDR2 is SASEGT. There are 14 residues in the CDR3. The ends were cut back, 7 bases at V and 6 bases at J, with 16 bases in the middle.

This clonotype came up a few times. The CDR3 ends on some other residue instead of the conserved phenylalanine or tryptophan, so this is likely a read error. The chain has TRBV5-4 and TRBJ2-5; tentatively, D is TRBD2 (6 bases). The length of the CDR3 is 14 residues. The germline CDR1 and CDR2 sequences are SGHNT and YYREEE (reference sequence). V lost 1 base, J lost 7 bases, and 14 bases lay in between. The DNA for the CDR3 is TGTGCCAGCAGCTTGTCGACTAGTGTTAGGACCCAGTACCTC. This translates into CASSLSTSVRTQYL.

This clonotype was observed at least ten times. The V call is TRBV9, the J call TRBJ1-3; weak D call: TRBD1 (5 bases). This CDR3 is 17 amino acids long. Trimming removed 0 bases from V and 4 bases from J, with 17 bases in between. Germline assignment: CDR1 SGDLS and CDR2 YYNGEE. The CDR3 sequence is CASSVELGGYGGNTIYF. CDR3 in DNA: TGTGCCAGCAGCGTAGAGCTTGGGGGTTATGGGGGAAACACCATATATTTT.

This clonotype has just a few counts. This may stem from a read error, because a much larger clone lies one nucleotide away. V usage is TRBV20-1 and J usage is TRBJ1-2, with D tentatively TRBD1 (5 bases). This CDR3 comprises 12 residues. Germline V CDR1 and CDR2: DFQATT, SNEGSKA (reference sequence). CDR3 in amino acids: CSARGRGFGSTF. As DNA, the CDR3 is TGCAGTGCTAGGGGTCGGGGGTTCGGCTCCACCTTC.

In its sample, this clonotype was seen many times. The genes are TRBV7-8 and TRBJ1-5, with a possible D match to TRBD1 (5 bases). The V gene lost 1 base and the J gene lost 6 bases, with 10 bases spanning the gap. Germline CDR1 reads SGHVS; CDR2 reads FQNEAQ. CDR3 size: 14 residues. For the CDR3, the DNA is TGTGCCAGCAGCTTAGGGGCAGGGAGTCAGCCCCAGCATTTT. It codes for CASSLGAGSQPQHF.

The chain joins TRBV5-6 to TRBJ1-6, with D hard to call. The ends were cut back, 0 bases at V and 7 bases at J, with 14 bases in the middle. Looked up from germline, CDR1 is SGHDT and CDR2 is YYEEEE. The CDR3 has 16 amino acids. This chain's CDR3 is CASSLEQIELNSPLHF. The CDR3 nucleotides read TGTGCCAGCAGCTTGGAGCAGATAGAGCTAAATTCACCCCTCCACTTT.

This clonotype was recorded at least ten times. V usage is TRBV7-9 and J usage is TRBJ2-1, with D possibly being TRBD2 (5 bases). V lost 1 base, J lost 0 bases, and 13 bases lay in between. Looked up from germline, CDR1 is SEHNR and CDR2 is FQNEAQ (reference sequence). The length of the CDR3 is 17 residues. CDR3 nucleotides: TGTGCCAGCAGCTTAGTCTGGGTTGGGAGCTCCTACAATGAGCAGTTCTTC. The encoded protein is CASSLVWVGSSYNEQFF.